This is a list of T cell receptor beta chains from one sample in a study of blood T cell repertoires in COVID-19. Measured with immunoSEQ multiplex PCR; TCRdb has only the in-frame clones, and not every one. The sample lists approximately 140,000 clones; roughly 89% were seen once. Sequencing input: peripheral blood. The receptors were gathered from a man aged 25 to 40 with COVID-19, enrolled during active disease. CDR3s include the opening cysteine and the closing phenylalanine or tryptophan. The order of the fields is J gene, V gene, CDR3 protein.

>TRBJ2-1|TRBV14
CASSPYRSSYNEQFF
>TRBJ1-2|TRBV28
CASNPTGEDGYTF
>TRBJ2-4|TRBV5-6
CASSGLAGDPAKNIQYF
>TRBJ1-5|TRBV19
CASTRGNAASQPQHF
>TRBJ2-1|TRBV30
CAFGQAGYNEQFF
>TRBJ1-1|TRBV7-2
CASSFLLNTEAFF
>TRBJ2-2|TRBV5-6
CASSRTVVNTGELFF
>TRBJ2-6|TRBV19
CASSTGGQALSGANVLTF
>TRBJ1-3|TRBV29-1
CSVELARGGRNTIYF
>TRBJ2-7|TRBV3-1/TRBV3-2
CASSPPCADTYEQYF
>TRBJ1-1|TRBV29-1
CSVAIGRETEAFF
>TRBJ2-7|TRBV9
CASSRGPGEGEQYF
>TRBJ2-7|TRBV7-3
CASSLTPAAGSYEQYF
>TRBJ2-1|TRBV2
CASTLAGGSPFEQFF
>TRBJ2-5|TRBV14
CASRGRTQETQYF
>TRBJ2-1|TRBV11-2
CASSLDVRGSSYNEQFF
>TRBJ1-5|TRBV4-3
CASSQDSGVNQPQHF
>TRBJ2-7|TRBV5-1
CASRTISSYEQYF
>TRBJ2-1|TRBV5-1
CASSLLSGRANNEQFF
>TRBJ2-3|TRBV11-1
CASSSGTSTDTQYF
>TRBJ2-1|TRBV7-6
CASSAPGTGYNEQFF
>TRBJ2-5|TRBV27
CASSRTGGRETQYF
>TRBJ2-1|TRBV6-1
CASSETLAGSATYNEQFF
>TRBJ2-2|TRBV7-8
CASSPSGVGELFF
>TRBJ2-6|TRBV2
CASTQGQGGANVLTF
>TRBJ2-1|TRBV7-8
CASSLVSRGSHEQFF
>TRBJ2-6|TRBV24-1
CATSDYDRAGANVLTF
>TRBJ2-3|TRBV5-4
CASSLGQWGPAVQYF
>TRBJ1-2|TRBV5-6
CASSFGTHDGLLAGYTF
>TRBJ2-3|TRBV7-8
CASQGTGVADTQYF
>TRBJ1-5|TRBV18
CASSQGEEQPQHF
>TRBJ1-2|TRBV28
CAIRPGTAYGYTF
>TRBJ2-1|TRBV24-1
CATSDPTGQGAYEQFF
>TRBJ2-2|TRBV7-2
CANEGLAGVGLRGGELFF
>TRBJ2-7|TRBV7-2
CASSVQMQYEQYF
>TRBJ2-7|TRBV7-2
CASSSPGGDMEQYF
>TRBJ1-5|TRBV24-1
CATSASSPNQPQHF
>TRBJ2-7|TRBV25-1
CASSDISERESEQYF
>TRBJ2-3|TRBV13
CASSSNTAGLDTQYF
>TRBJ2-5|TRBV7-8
CASSLRGETQYF
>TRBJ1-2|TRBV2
CASSEYGTVPIYGYTF
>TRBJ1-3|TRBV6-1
CASSEREGNTIYF
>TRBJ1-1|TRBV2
CASKLSGYSYTEAFF
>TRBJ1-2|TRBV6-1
CASSEQGTYGYTF
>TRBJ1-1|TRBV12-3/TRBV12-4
CASSWATEAFF
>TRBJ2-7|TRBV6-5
CASSIQGGYEQYF
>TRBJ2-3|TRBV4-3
CASSQDLRSGRIDTQYF
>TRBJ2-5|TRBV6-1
CASSETSGLRETQYF
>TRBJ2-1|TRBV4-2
CASSQGGTVSYNEQFF
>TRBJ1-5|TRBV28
CASSFRDRLNQPQHF